This is a list of T cell receptor beta chains from one sample in a study of glioma-infiltrating T cells after dendritic cell vaccination. Method: immunoSEQ multiplex PCR; TCRdb's copy keeps in-frame clones and lacks some. Found here are under 100,000 clones, about 84% of them singletons; the top ten hold 2.5% to 3.5%. The source was blood, collected before dendritic cell vaccination. The receptors were gathered from a human donor with glioblastoma. The CDR3 runs from the conserved cysteine through the conserved F or W. The order of the fields is clone size, J gene, D gene, V gene, CDR3 protein, CDR3 DNA. A D gene is named only where the DNA matches it firmly. The size field is filled for only some rows; it gives once, few, many or a size class.

abundance: -; j_gene: TRBJ1-2; d_gene: -; v_gene: TRBV5-1; CDR3aa: CASSLASTVNYGYTF; CDR3nt: TGCGCCAGCAGCTTGGCTTCGACAGTTAACTATGGCTACACCTTC
abundance: -; j_gene: TRBJ2-6; d_gene: TRBD1; v_gene: TRBV18; CDR3aa: CASSHYTGAGANVLTF; CDR3nt: TGTGCCAGCTCACACTATACAGGGGCGGGGGCCAACGTCCTGACTTTC
abundance: -; j_gene: TRBJ1-5; d_gene: -; v_gene: TRBV6-5; CDR3aa: CASSLPGVNQPQHF; CDR3nt: TGTGCCAGCAGTTTACCGGGGGTCAATCAGCCCCAGCATTTT
abundance: -; j_gene: TRBJ1-4; d_gene: -; v_gene: TRBV7-6; CDR3aa: CASSLGGGTNEKLFF; CDR3nt: TGTGCCAGCAGCTTAGGCGGGGGGACTAATGAAAAACTGTTTTTT
abundance: few; j_gene: TRBJ1-1; d_gene: -; v_gene: TRBV7-3; CDR3aa: CASSLTRNTEAFF; CDR3nt: TGTGCCAGCAGCTTAACGCGGAACACTGAAGCTTTCTTT
abundance: -; j_gene: TRBJ2-2; d_gene: -; v_gene: TRBV5-4; CDR3aa: CASSLDQTIGGELFF; CDR3nt: TGTGCCAGCAGCTTGGATCAGACAATCGGCGGGGAGCTGTTTTTT
abundance: -; j_gene: TRBJ2-3; d_gene: TRBD1; v_gene: TRBV27; CDR3aa: CASSLSGTGIVTDTQYF; CDR3nt: TGTGCCAGCAGTTTATCGGGGACAGGTATCGTCACAGATACGCAGTATTTT
abundance: -; j_gene: TRBJ2-1; d_gene: -; v_gene: TRBV2; CDR3aa: CASTQGGSNEQFF; CDR3nt: TGTGCCAGCACCCAGGGGGGATCCAATGAGCAGTTCTTC
abundance: once; j_gene: TRBJ1-5; d_gene: -; v_gene: TRBV9; CDR3aa: CASSVARGRGPSNQPQHF; CDR3nt: TGTGCCAGCAGCGTAGCTCGTGGCAGGGGACCTAGCAATCAGCCCCAGCATTTT
abundance: -; j_gene: TRBJ2-1; d_gene: TRBD1; v_gene: TRBV11-3; CDR3aa: CASSPRTGRGEQFF; CDR3nt: TGTGCCAGCAGCCCAAGGACAGGGCGAGGTGAGCAGTTCTTC
abundance: -; j_gene: TRBJ2-7; d_gene: TRBD1; v_gene: TRBV10-2; CDR3aa: CASSESRPGGTYEQYF; CDR3nt: TGCGCCAGCAGTGAGTCAAGGCCAGGGGGCACCTACGAGCAGTACTTC
abundance: -; j_gene: TRBJ1-1; d_gene: -; v_gene: TRBV5-4; CDR3aa: CASSPGREGTEAFF; CDR3nt: TGTGCCAGCAGCCCCGGAAGGGAGGGCACTGAAGCTTTCTTT
abundance: -; j_gene: TRBJ1-1; d_gene: TRBD1; v_gene: TRBV29-1; CDR3aa: CSVEDGRGTEAFF; CDR3nt: TGCAGCGTTGAAGACGGCAGGGGGACTGAAGCTTTCTTT
abundance: -; j_gene: TRBJ2-1; d_gene: -; v_gene: TRBV2; CDR3aa: CASSEAGGPYNEQFF; CDR3nt: TGTGCCAGCAGTGAAGCGGGGGGGCCCTACAATGAGCAGTTCTTC
abundance: -; j_gene: TRBJ1-2; d_gene: -; v_gene: TRBV6-5; CDR3aa: CASSYLWSGERGYTF; CDR3nt: TGTGCCAGCAGTTATTTGTGGTCAGGGGAGAGGGGCTACACCTTC
abundance: -; j_gene: TRBJ2-7; d_gene: -; v_gene: TRBV29-1; CDR3aa: CSVAGQGYEQYF; CDR3nt: TGCAGCGTTGCTGGGCAGGGTTACGAGCAGTACTTC
abundance: -; j_gene: TRBJ2-6; d_gene: -; v_gene: TRBV5-1; CDR3aa: CASSFASLSGANVLTF; CDR3nt: TGCGCCAGCAGCTTTGCGAGCTTATCTGGGGCCAACGTCCTGACTTTC
abundance: -; j_gene: TRBJ2-5; d_gene: TRBD1; v_gene: TRBV7-2; CDR3aa: CASSPGQGEETQYF; CDR3nt: TGTGCCAGCAGCCCCGGACAGGGGGAAGAGACCCAGTACTTC